This T cell receptor beta chain was sequenced in a study of control samples from healthy donors and cancer patients. Using immunoSEQ multiplex PCR, the repertoire was profiled, and TCRdb retains in-frame clones only, with some absent. The repertoire holds around 76,000 clones, 89% seen once, with 9.5% in the top ten. The source of this sequence is a woman in her 50s with colorectal cancer. The sample taken for sequencing was PBMCs.

The CDR3, as DNA: TGCGCCAGCAGCCAAGAGTATGGCGAAGTAAAGTTCTTC. This codes for CASSQEYGEVKFF. The rearrangement uses TRBV4-1 and TRBJ2-1; no definite D call. V lost 0 bases, J lost 14 bases, and 14 bases lay in between. CDR1 and CDR2 (germline): MGHRA, YSYEKL. The CDR3 totals 13 residues.